Each of the 30 T cell receptor beta chains below was sequenced from the same sample in a study of T cells in Graves' hyperthyroidism and ophthalmopathy. Authors of the study amplified TCR beta CDR3 regions from RNA transcripts. A set of HTBI primers served as the primers for a first-round RT-PCR of the TCR CDR3. TCRdb re-analysed the multiplex PCR reads in MiXCR, keeping a single row per CDR3 protein. The top ten hold around 13% of the sample, which has 700,000 or so distinct CDR3 sequences, about 14% seen once. Sequencing used blood. All receptors come from a woman in her forties or fifties with Graves' ophthalmopathy.

In its sample, this clonotype was seen a few times. This sequence joins TRBV27 and TRBJ2-5, with TRBD2 matching 8 bases. From germline, CDR1 is MNHEY and CDR2 SMNVEV (reference sequence). The junction had 3 bases not matched to a gene; V was cut back by 8 bases and J by 4 bases. The CDR3 runs to 12 residues. This chain's CDR3 is CASGGLAETQYF. The CDR3 DNA follows: TGTGCCAGCGGAGGACTAGCAGAGACCCAGTACTTC.

The V gene is TRBV10-3, the J gene TRBJ1-6, with D unclear. The germline V gene has CDR1 ENHRY and CDR2 SYGVKD. This CDR3 has 12 amino acids. Deletions cut 3 bases from V and 10 bases from J, with 7 bases between. CDR3 region: CAISDFKSPLHF. In DNA form, the CDR3 reads TGTGCCATCAGTGACTTCAAATCACCCCTCCACTTT.

The chain employs TRBV7-9 and TRBJ1-6; D perhaps matches TRBD1 (5 bases). CDR1 SEHNR and CDR2 FQNEAQ come from the germline V gene (reference sequence). The CDR3 is made up of 18 amino acids. V was shortened by 4 bases and J by 6 bases, with 22 bases between the two germline ends. CDR3 protein: CASSSASQGRTINSPLHF. CDR3 DNA: TGTGCCAGCAGCTCAGCCTCCCAGGGACGGACCATTAATTCACCCCTCCACTTT.

This clonotype was counted a few times. The chain uses TRBV7-2 and TRBJ2-2; a possible D gene is TRBD1 (5 bases). Germline V lookup: CDR1 SGHTA, CDR2 FQGNSA. The ends were cut back, 2 bases at V and 2 bases at J, with 9 bases in the middle. The CDR3 contains 15 residues. CDR3 coding DNA: TGTGCCAGCAGCTTAAATAGGGGTAACACCGGGGAGCTGTTTTTT. This encodes CASSLNRGNTGELFF.

This clonotype came up many times. This rearrangement joins TRBV6-2 or TRBV6-3 to TRBJ2-7; 8 positions agree with TRBD1. This CDR3 spans 16 amino acids. Germline CDR1 and CDR2: MNHEY and SVGEGT. Trimming took 0 bases from V and 6 from J; bases not matched to a gene: 10. Here the CDR3 DNA reads TGTGCCAGCAGTTACTCAAAAGAGACAGGGGTCCGCGAGCAGTACTTC. Translated, it gives CASSYSKETGVREQYF.

The chain links TRBV4-1 to TRBJ1-2; no clear D. Germline CDR1 reads MGHRA; CDR2 reads YSYEKL. CDR3 length: 15 residues. Trimming took 2 bases from V and 4 from J, leaving 14 bases between them. CDR3 sequence reads: CASSQTTMDFYGYTF. DNA of the CDR3: TGCGCCAGCAGCCAAACTACTATGGACTTCTATGGCTACACCTTC.

This clonotype was observed at least ten times. The chain carries TRBV15 and TRBJ2-2; 7 bases align to TRBD2. The CDR3 is made up of 14 amino acids. Trimming at V came to 0 bases and at J to 5 bases, leaving 0 bases not matched to a gene. Looked up from germline, CDR1 is LNHNV and CDR2 is YYDKDF (reference sequence). As DNA, the CDR3 is TGTGCCACCAGCAGAGAGCGGGGGACCGGGGAGCTGTTTTTT. It yields the protein CATSRERGTGELFF.

This clonotype occurred many times. This sequence joins TRBV5-1 and TRBJ1-2, with D possibly TRBD1 on 5 matching bases. Germline V gene lookup returns CDR1 SGHRS and CDR2 YFSETQ. V gave up 3 bases and J gave up 3 bases, with 18 bases separating them. The CDR3 has 16 residues. The CDR3 here is CASSSGQAGFHYGYTF. The CDR3 bases are TGCGCCAGCAGCTCAGGGCAGGCCGGTTTTCACTATGGCTACACCTTC.

This clonotype has only a few counts. This chain links TRBV5-4 with TRBJ2-1; 7 bases fit TRBD2. V trimming: 0 bases; J trimming: 5 bases; junction bases outside the gene matches: 5. Germline V gene data show CDR1 as SGHNT and CDR2 as YYREEE (reference sequence). The CDR3 is 15 residues long. The CDR3 protein is CASSLGLAEDNEQFF. CDR3 DNA: TGTGCCAGCAGCTTGGGGCTAGCGGAGGACAATGAGCAGTTCTTC.

The chain uses TRBV29-1 and TRBJ2-7; the D is unclear. CDR1 and CDR2 (germline): SQVTM, ANQGSEA. CDR3 length: 12 amino acids. The ends were cut back, 4 bases at V and 3 bases at J, with 10 bases in the middle. The CDR3, as DNA: TGCAGCGTTGGAAGGCAAAACTACGAGCAGTACTTC. Its translation: CSVGRQNYEQYF.

This clonotype occurred many times. J is TRBJ1-1 and V is TRBV28; no reliable D call. This CDR3 has 14 residues. The germline gives CDR1 MDHEN, CDR2 SYDVKM. Trimming removed 2 bases at V and 1 base at J, with 8 bases between. CDR3 nucleotide sequence: TGTGCCAGCAGTTTACATCAGGAGAACACTGAAGCTTTCTTT. The encoded protein is CASSLHQENTEAFF.

In this sample, this clonotype turned up many times. This chain links TRBV12-3 or TRBV12-4 with TRBJ1-1; the D is unclear. The CDR3 consists of 14 residues. Trimming cost V 7 bases and J 7 bases, with 19 bases left between them. Here the CDR3 reads CASTPAVVSDEAFF. In nucleotides, the CDR3 is TGTGCCAGCACCCCAGCAGTCGTGTCCGATGAAGCTTTCTTT.

The chain combines TRBV9 with TRBJ2-1; D is unresolved. The ends were cut back, 0 bases at V and 2 bases at J, with 9 bases in the middle. The V gene's germline CDR1 is SGDLS and CDR2 YYNGEE. The CDR3 contains 15 residues. In DNA, the CDR3 is TGTGCCAGCAGCGTAGGTGTCGGAGCCTACAATGAGCAGTTCTTC. Translation: CASSVGVGAYNEQFF.

This clonotype came up many times. The rearrangement joins TRBV30 to TRBJ2-7; possible D gene TRBD2, 6 bases. The V gene's germline CDR1 is GTSNPN and CDR2 SVGIG (reference sequence). V was clipped by 3 bases and J by 2 bases, with 8 bases between them. The CDR3 is made up of 12 amino acids. CDR3 region: CAWRRTTYEQYF. Here the CDR3 DNA reads TGTGCCTGGAGAAGGACTACCTACGAGCAGTACTTC.

This clonotype was observed once. This chain uses TRBV30 with TRBJ1-2; 7 bases align to TRBD1. Trimming removed 2 bases from V and 8 bases from J; junction bases left unmatched: 2. The CDR3 has 11 residues. The germline V gene encodes CDR1 GTSNPN and CDR2 SVGIG (reference sequence). CDR3 loop: CAWSLTGGYTF. The CDR3 nucleotides are TGTGCCTGGAGTCTGACAGGGGGCTACACCTTC. Supplemented by reference TRBV30 and TRBJ1-2, the full variable domain reads SQTIHQWPATLVQPVGSPLSLECTVEGTSNPNLYWYRQAAGRGLQLLFYSVGIGQISSEVPQNLSASRPQDRQFILSSKKLLLSDSGFYLCAWSLTGGYTFGSGTRLTVV.

In its sample, this clonotype was seen a few times. This chain uses TRBV5-6 with TRBJ2-5, with 9 bases identical to TRBD1. The CDR3 has 15 residues. Losses at the gene ends were 3 bases for V and 4 bases for J; bases not matched to a gene: 7. Germline loops: CDR1 SGHDT, CDR2 YYEEEE. The CDR3 nucleotides are TGTGCCAGCAGCTATCCACAGGGGGCGAGAGAGACCCAGTACTTC. Its translation: CASSYPQGARETQYF.

In this sample, this clonotype turned up a few times. The chain joins TRBV25-1 to TRBJ2-1; 10 bases line up with TRBD2. J lost 7 bases, V lost 3 bases, and 18 bases had no gene match. The CDR3 is made up of 19 amino acids. Germline V gene data show CDR1 as MGHDK and CDR2 as SYGVNS. Here the CDR3 reads CASSEGPKAGGPYLNEQFF. Written as DNA, the CDR3 is TGTGCCAGCAGTGAGGGGCCAAAAGCGGGAGGGCCTTATCTGAATGAGCAGTTCTTC.

This clonotype was seen many times. The CDR3 DNA follows: TGTGCCAGCAGTTACTCTGGGACCGCGAGAAAAGAGCAGTACTTC. Amino acids: CASSYSGTARKEQYF. The chain links TRBV6-5 to TRBJ2-7; D assignment may be TRBD1 or TRBD2 (5 bases each). The CDR3 has 15 residues. The V end lost 0 bases, the J end lost 7 bases, and 16 bases lay between the germline ends. Germline V gene data show CDR1 as MNHEY and CDR2 as SVGAGI.

The chain couples TRBV18 to TRBJ1-1; D is unresolved. The length of the CDR3 is 16 residues. The V gene's germline CDR1 is KGHSH and CDR2 LQKENI. V lost 0 bases, J lost 0 bases, and 11 bases lay in between. CDR3 in amino acids: CASSPPADVMNTEAFF. The CDR3 coding sequence is TGTGCCAGCTCACCACCGGCAGACGTTATGAACACTGAAGCTTTCTTT.

The V call is TRBV18, the J call TRBJ2-7, with D maybe TRBD1 (6 bases). CDR3 length: 16 residues. Germline lookup yields CDR1 KGHSH and CDR2 LQKENI. Trimming stripped 3 bases from V and 2 bases from J, with 17 bases between. The CDR3 DNA reads TGTGCCAGCTCACCTCCGACAGGCCTATTGACCTACGAGCAGTACTTC. Translation gives CASSPPTGLLTYEQYF.

V is TRBV20-1 and J is TRBJ2-5; D perhaps matches TRBD2 (5 bases). This CDR3 is 13 amino acids long. The V and J ends lost 5 bases and 5 bases respectively, with 15 bases between them. CDR1 and CDR2 from the germline V gene are DFQATT and SNEGSKA (reference sequence). For the CDR3, the DNA is TGCAGTGCTGGCCCGGCGGGCAGGGAGACCCAGTACTTC. Protein product: CSAGPAGRETQYF.

This clonotype was counted many times. A single base separates this from a much larger clone, so it may be a read error. J is TRBJ2-7 and V is TRBV28; D call uncertain. Trimming shortened V by 5 bases and J by 4 bases, and 3 bases separated the two germline ends. The germline V gene has CDR1 MDHEN and CDR2 SYDVKM. The CDR3 length is 10 residues. The CDR3 coding sequence is TGTGCCAGCAGTGAATACGAGCAGTACTTC. The encoded protein is CASSEYEQYF.

The chain recombines TRBV24-1 with TRBJ1-1; 8 bases map to TRBD1. Germline CDR1 reads KGHDR; CDR2 reads SFDVKD. J was trimmed by 5 bases and V by 4 bases; bases with no gene match: 8. The CDR3 has 15 residues. The CDR3 bases are TGTGCCACCAGTGACTCAGGGGGCATCGGGACTGAAGCTTTCTTT. It translates to CATSDSGGIGTEAFF.

This clonotype was counted at least ten times. The rearrangement joins TRBV5-1 to TRBJ1-5; D unresolved. V gave up 1 base and J gave up 6 bases, with 8 bases separating them. CDR3 length: 13 residues. Germline CDR1 reads SGHRS; CDR2 reads YFSETQ. CDR3 sequence reads: CASSLNSGQPQHF. CDR3 nucleotide sequence: TGCGCCAGCAGCTTGAACTCTGGTCAGCCCCAGCATTTT.

The genes are TRBV20-1 and TRBJ2-5; 9 nucleotides align to TRBD2. Germline loops: CDR1 DFQATT, CDR2 SNEGSKA (reference sequence). Losses at the gene ends were 3 bases for V and 4 bases for J; bases not matched to a gene: 6. This CDR3 contains 14 residues. CDR3 protein: CSASFGAGGETQYF. CDR3 bases: TGCAGTGCTAGTTTCGGAGCGGGAGGAGAGACCCAGTACTTC.

This clonotype was observed many times. The V call is TRBV2, the J call TRBJ2-1; 9 bases are shared with TRBD2. Germline CDR1 and CDR2: SNHLY and FYNNEI. The CDR3 has 16 amino acids. Trimming removed 5 bases from V and 9 bases from J; junction bases left unmatched: 14. The CDR3 region has the DNA TGTGCCAGCAGTCCCATTAGCGGGAGAGCGGGTGGTGAGCAGTTCTTC. Translated, it gives CASSPISGRAGGEQFF.

The chain couples TRBV9 to TRBJ2-2; D ambiguous. The ends were cut back, 0 bases at V and 1 base at J, with 4 bases in the middle. This CDR3 is 14 amino acids long. Germline V lookup: CDR1 SGDLS, CDR2 YYNGEE. The CDR3 DNA sequence: TGTGCCAGCAGCGTAGTTTGGAACACCGGGGAGCTGTTTTTT. The encoded protein is CASSVVWNTGELFF.

This clonotype was seen many times. V usage is TRBV18 and J usage is TRBJ2-1, with D perhaps TRBD1 (5 bases). CDR1 is KGHSH and CDR2 is LQKENI in the germline V gene. The ends were cut back, 3 bases at V and 5 bases at J, with 11 bases in the middle. This CDR3 spans 14 amino acids. The CDR3 DNA follows: TGTGCCAGCTCACCTTCCAGGGTCCACAATGAGCAGTTCTTC. Amino acid sequence: CASSPSRVHNEQFF.

This clonotype was counted at least ten times. The gene calls are TRBV7-9 and TRBJ2-7; tentatively, D is TRBD1 (5 bases). V lost 5 bases and J 0 bases, leaving 17 bases between the germline ends. The germline V gene encodes CDR1 SEHNR and CDR2 FQNEAQ (reference sequence). This CDR3 is built from 16 residues. The CDR3 nucleotides read TGTGCCAGCAGCCCTACCCGGACACTTACCTCCTACGAGCAGTACTTC. As protein: CASSPTRTLTSYEQYF.

This clonotype showed up many times. The chain employs TRBV20-1 and TRBJ2-1; 7 bases map to TRBD2. The CDR3 is 13 residues long. CDR1 DFQATT and CDR2 SNEGSKA come from the germline V gene (reference sequence). V gave up 0 bases and J gave up 5 bases; unmatched junction bases: 1. CDR3 protein: CSARDAGDNEQFF. CDR3 sequence (DNA): TGCAGTGCTAGAGATGCGGGGGACAATGAGCAGTTCTTC.